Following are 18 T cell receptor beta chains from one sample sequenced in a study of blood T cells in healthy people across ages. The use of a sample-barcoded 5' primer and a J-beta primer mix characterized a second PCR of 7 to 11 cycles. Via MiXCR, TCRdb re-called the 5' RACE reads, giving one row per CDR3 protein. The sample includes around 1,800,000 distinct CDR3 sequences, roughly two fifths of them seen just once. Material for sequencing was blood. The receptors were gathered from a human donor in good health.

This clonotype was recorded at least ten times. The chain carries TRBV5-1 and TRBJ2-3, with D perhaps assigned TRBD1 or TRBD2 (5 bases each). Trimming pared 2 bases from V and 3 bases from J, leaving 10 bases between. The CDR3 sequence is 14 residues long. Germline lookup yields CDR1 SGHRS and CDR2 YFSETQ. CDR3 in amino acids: CASSFSGATDTQYF. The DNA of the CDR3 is TGCGCCAGCAGCTTTTCCGGGGCAACAGATACGCAGTATTTT.

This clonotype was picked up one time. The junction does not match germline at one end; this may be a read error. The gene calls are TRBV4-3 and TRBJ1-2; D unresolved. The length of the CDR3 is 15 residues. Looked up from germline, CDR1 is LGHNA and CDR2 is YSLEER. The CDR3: CASSQELNKNYGHTF. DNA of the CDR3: TGCGCCAGCAGCCAAGAGCTTAACAAGAACTATGGCCACACCTTC.

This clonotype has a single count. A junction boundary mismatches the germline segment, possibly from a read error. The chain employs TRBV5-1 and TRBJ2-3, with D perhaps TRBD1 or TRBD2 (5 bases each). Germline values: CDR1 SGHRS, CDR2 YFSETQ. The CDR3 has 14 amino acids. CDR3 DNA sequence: TGCGCCAGCAGCACTAGGGACCGCACAGGTACGCAGTATTTT. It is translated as CASSTRDRTGTQYF.

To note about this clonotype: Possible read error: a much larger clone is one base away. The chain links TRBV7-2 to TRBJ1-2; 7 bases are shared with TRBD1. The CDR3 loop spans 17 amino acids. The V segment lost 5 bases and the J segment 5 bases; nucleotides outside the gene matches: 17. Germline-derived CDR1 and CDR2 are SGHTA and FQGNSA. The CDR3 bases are TGTGCCAGCAGCCCCCTGGGAAGACAGGGAAGGCAATATGGCTACACCTTC. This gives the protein CASSPLGRQGRQYGYTF.

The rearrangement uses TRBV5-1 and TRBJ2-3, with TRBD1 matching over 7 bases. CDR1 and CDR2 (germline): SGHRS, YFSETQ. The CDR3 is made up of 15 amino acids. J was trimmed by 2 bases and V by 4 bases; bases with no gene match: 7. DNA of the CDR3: TGCGCCAGCAGCACCGGACAGGACCTCACAGATACGCAGTATTTT. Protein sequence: CASSTGQDLTDTQYF.

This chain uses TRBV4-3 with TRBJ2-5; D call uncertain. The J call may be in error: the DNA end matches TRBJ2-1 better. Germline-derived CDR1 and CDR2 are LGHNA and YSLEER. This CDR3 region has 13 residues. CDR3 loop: CASSQERQETQFF. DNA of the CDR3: TGCGCCAGCAGCCAAGAGAGACAAGAGACCCAGTTCTTC.

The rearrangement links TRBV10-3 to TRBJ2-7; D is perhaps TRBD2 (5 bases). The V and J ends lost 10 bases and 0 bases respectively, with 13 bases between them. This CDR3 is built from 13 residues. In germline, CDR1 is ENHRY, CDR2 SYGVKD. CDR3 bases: TGTGCCACCAAAGACGGGGTCTCCTACGAGCAGTACTTC. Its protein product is CATKDGVSYEQYF.

CDR3 in amino acids: CASSLIPAGGEQPQHF. CDR3 sequence (DNA): TGTGCCAGCAGCTTAATCCCGGCAGGGGGGGAGCAGCCCCAGCATTTT. The chain is built from TRBV7-2 and TRBJ1-5, with 7 bases aligning to TRBD1. V shed 2 bases, J shed 7 bases, and the junction held 11 bases outside the gene matches. CDR1 and CDR2 from the germline V gene are SGHTA and FQGNSA. The CDR3 is made up of 16 amino acids. The full variable domain, its missing parts supplied by reference TRBV7-2 and TRBJ1-5, is GAGVSQSPSNKVTEKGKDVELRCDPISGHTALYWYRQSLGQGLEFLIYFQGNSAPDKSGLPSDRFSAERTGGSVSTLTIQRTQQEDSAVYLCASSLIPAGGEQPQHFGDGTRLSIL.

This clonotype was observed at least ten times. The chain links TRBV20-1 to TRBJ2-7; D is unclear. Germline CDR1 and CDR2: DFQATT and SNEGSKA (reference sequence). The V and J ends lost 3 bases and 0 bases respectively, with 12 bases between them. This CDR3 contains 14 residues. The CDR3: CSASWFLSSYEQYF. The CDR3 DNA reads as TGCAGTGCTAGCTGGTTTTTAAGCTCCTACGAGCAGTACTTC.

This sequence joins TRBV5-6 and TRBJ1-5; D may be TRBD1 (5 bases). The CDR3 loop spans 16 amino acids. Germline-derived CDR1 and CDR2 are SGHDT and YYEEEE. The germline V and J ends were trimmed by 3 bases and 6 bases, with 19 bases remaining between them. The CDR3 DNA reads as TGTGCCAGCAGCTCGGGGGTGGGGGATTGGATTCAGCCCCAGCATTTT. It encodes CASSSGVGDWIQPQHF.

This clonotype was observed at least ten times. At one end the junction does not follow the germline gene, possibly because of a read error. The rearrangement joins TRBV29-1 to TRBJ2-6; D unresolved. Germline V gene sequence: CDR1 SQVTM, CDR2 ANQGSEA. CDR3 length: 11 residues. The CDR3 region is CSVEGGNVLTF. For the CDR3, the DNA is TGCAGCGTTGAAGGGGGCAACGTCCTGACTTTC.

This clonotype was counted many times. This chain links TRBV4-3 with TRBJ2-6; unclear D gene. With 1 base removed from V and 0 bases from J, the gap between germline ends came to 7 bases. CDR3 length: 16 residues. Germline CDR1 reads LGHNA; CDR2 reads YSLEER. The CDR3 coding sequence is TGCGCCAGCAGCCAAGTACCCTCCTCTGGGGCCAACGTCCTGACTTTC. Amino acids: CASSQVPSSGANVLTF.

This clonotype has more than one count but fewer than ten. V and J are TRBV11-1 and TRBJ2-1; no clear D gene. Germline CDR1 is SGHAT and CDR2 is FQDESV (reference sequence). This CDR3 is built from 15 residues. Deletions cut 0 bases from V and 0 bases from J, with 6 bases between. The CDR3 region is CASSLAISSYNEQFF. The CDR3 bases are TGTGCCAGCAGCTTAGCGATCAGCTCCTACAATGAGCAGTTCTTC.

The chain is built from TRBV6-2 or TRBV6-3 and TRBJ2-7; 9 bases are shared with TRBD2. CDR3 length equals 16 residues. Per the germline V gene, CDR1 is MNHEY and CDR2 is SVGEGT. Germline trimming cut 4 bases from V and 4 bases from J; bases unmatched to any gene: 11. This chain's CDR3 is CASSSPIWTSVYEQYF. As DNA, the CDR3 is TGTGCCAGCAGTTCTCCTATTTGGACTAGCGTTTACGAGCAGTACTTC.

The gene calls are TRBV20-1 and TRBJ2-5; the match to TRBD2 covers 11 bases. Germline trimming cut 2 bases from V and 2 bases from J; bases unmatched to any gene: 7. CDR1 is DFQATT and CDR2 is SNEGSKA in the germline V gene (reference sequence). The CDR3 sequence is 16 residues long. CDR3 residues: CSARTRLAGNQETQYF. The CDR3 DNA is TGCAGTGCTAGAACTAGACTAGCGGGGAATCAAGAGACCCAGTACTTC.

The CDR3 sequence: CASSQTRGRGYTF. CDR3 sequence (DNA): TGCGCCAGCAGCCAGACCAGGGGTCGCGGCTACACCTTC. The chain couples TRBV4-3 to TRBJ1-2; tentative D call: TRBD1 (6 bases). V lost 3 bases to trimming and J lost 8 bases, with 13 bases between them. From germline, CDR1 is LGHNA and CDR2 YSLEER. This CDR3 is 13 amino acids long.

The CDR3 reads CSVLMTGSPYNEQFF. The CDR3 DNA is TGCAGCGTCCTCATGACAGGGTCCCCCTACAATGAGCAGTTCTTC. The chain employs TRBV29-1 and TRBJ2-1, with 7 positions matching TRBD1. The CDR3 totals 15 residues. The V gene's germline CDR1 is SQVTM and CDR2 ANQGSEA. Trimming took 6 bases from V and 2 from J; bases not matched to a gene: 10.

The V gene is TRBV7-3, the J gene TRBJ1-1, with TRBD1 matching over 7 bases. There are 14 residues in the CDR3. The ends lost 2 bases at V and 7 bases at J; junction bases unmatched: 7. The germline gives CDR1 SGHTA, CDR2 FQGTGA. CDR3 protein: CASSLGSGGFEAFF. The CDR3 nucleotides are TGTGCCAGCAGCTTAGGATCAGGGGGTTTTGAAGCTTTCTTT.